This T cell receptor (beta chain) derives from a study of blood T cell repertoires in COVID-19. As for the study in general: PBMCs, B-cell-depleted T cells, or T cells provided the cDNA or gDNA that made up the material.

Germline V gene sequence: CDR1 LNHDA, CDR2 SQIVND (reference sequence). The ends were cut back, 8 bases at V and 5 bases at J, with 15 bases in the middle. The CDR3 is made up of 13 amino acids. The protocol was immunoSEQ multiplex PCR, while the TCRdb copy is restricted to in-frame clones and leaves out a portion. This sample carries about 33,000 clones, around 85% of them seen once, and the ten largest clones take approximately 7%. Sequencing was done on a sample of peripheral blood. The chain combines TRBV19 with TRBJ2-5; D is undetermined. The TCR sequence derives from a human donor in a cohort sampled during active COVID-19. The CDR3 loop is CASSSSSPETQYF. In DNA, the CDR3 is TGTGCCAGTTCTTCTAGTTCGCCCGAGACCCAGTACTTC.